These 20 T cell receptor beta chains were sequenced from one sample in a study of immune heterogeneity within non-small cell lung tumors. Bulk tumor genomic DNA was the template, and each sample received about 600 ng. Biopsies, several per primary tumor and spaced far apart, were collected during surgery. Surgery that was curative in intent was performed on patients with untreated, newly diagnosed non-small cell lung cancer. It was with 32 V and 13 J primers that multiplex PCR amplified TCR beta CDR3. One entry per CDR3 protein results from TCRdb running MiXCR on the multiplex PCR reads. The sample includes under 35,000 distinct CDR3 sequences, about 30% of them seen just once. The sequenced sample consisted of lung tumor tissue. These receptors all stem from a man aged 40-49 years with non-small cell lung cancer.

A remark on this clonotype: Since a much larger clone is just one base distant, this may be a read error. The chain combines TRBV6-1 with TRBJ2-5; 12 positions match TRBD1. Germline V gives CDR1 MNHNS, CDR2 SASEGT. The CDR3 is 15 amino acids. The junction had 15 bases not matched to a gene; V was cut back by 10 bases and J by 9 bases. CDR3 region: CATTGGQGAFEPQYF. The CDR3 DNA follows: TGTGCCACCACGGGGGGACAGGGGGCCTTCGAGCCCCAGTACTTC.

Details on this clonotype: Its ends do not fully match the called genes, so a read error is possible. The chain joins TRBV20-1 to TRBJ2-7, with D perhaps matching TRBD1 (5 bases). CDR3 length: 14 amino acids. CDR1 DFQATT and CDR2 SNEGSKA come from the germline V gene (reference sequence). The CDR3 DNA is TGCATTGCTAGAGATTTACAGGTTGGCAACGAGCAGTACTTC. Protein product: CIARDLQVGNEQYF.

This clonotype was counted a few times. The gene calls are TRBV12-3 or TRBV12-4 and TRBJ2-1, with a weak D call TRBD2 (6 bases). This CDR3 is built from 13 residues. The V end lost 6 bases, the J end lost 7 bases, and 13 bases lay between the germline ends. The CDR3 spells CASSLQLANEQFF. CDR3 nucleotides: TGTGCCAGCAGCCTCCAACTAGCAAATGAGCAGTTCTTC.

Relative to its sample, this clonotype is medium-sized (0.01 to 0.1%). The chain has TRBV20-1 and TRBJ2-7; TRBD2 agrees at 10 bases. The germline V gene encodes CDR1 DFQATT and CDR2 SNEGSKA (reference sequence). The V and J ends lost 2 bases and 7 bases, in that order; junction bases with no gene match: 8. This CDR3 has 14 residues. CDR3 in amino acids: CSARYLAGVREQYF. The CDR3, as DNA: TGCAGTGCTAGATACCTAGCGGGAGTACGGGAGCAGTACTTC.

Judged by abundance, this clonotype is medium-sized. The CDR3 DNA is TGTGCCAGTAGTAGGGGCGGGAGCACAGATACGCAGTATTTT. Protein sequence: CASSRGGSTDTQYF. This chain joins TRBV19 and TRBJ2-3, with D perhaps TRBD1 or TRBD2 (5 bases each). Germline V gene sequence: CDR1 LNHDA, CDR2 SQIVND (reference sequence). V was cut by 4 bases and J by 0 bases, with 8 bases left in between. There are 14 residues in the CDR3.

The J gene is TRBJ2-1, the V gene TRBV20-1; 8 nucleotides match TRBD2. After removal of 3 bases from V and 2 bases from J, the junction contained 9 bases not matched to a gene. Per the germline V gene, CDR1 is DFQATT and CDR2 is SNEGSKA (reference sequence). The CDR3 covers 16 residues. The CDR3 bases are TGCAGTGCTAGGGAAGAAGCGGGAGCAGCCTACAATGAGCAGTTCTTC. Translating it yields CSAREEAGAAYNEQFF.

Points on this clonotype: This clone may be a read error of a much larger clone one base away. Since no conserved phenylalanine or tryptophan closes the CDR3, a read error is the likely cause. The CDR3 coding sequence is TGTGCCAGCAGCGCCCGCTGGTTGATAGGGGAAAAACTGTTTTTA. Protein: CASSARWLIGEKLFL. The chain has TRBV13 and TRBJ1-4; no reliable D call. The CDR3 spans 15 residues. V was cut by 5 bases and J by 8 bases, with 18 bases left in between. CDR1 and CDR2 from the germline V gene are PRHDT and FYEKMQ (reference sequence).

Worth noting for this clonotype: Just one base apart from a much larger clone, this may be a read error. The chain is built from TRBV19 and TRBJ2-7; tentative D call: TRBD2 (6 bases). The CDR3 is 18 amino acids. Germline values: CDR1 LNHDA, CDR2 SQIVND (reference sequence). Trimming stripped 5 bases from V and 0 bases from J, with 23 bases between. The CDR3 region is CASSANGAGRAGSYEQYF. CDR3 nucleotides: TGTGCCAGTAGTGCGAATGGGGCCGGACGAGCGGGCTCCTACGAGCAGTACTTC.

This clonotype was seen ten or more times. The gene calls are TRBV13 and TRBJ2-7, with 8 bases matching TRBD1. Germline V gives CDR1 PRHDT, CDR2 FYEKMQ (reference sequence). The junction had 6 bases not matched to a gene; V was cut back by 0 bases and J by 2 bases. This CDR3 is 16 amino acids long. The CDR3 loop is CASSLGAGQGPYEQYF. The CDR3 bases are TGTGCCAGCAGCTTAGGCGCCGGACAGGGCCCCTACGAGCAGTACTTC.

The V call is TRBV2, the J call TRBJ2-2; 12 bases fit TRBD2. The V gene's germline CDR1 is SNHLY and CDR2 FYNNEI. The CDR3 sequence is 18 residues long. J gave up 1 base and V 6 bases, and 9 bases lay outside the gene matches. The CDR3 here is CASRMGSSGRGNTGELFF. CDR3 bases: TGTGCCAGCAGGATGGGTTCTAGCGGGAGGGGGAACACCGGGGAGCTGTTTTTT. Full variable domain (outside the CDR3, taken from reference TRBV2 and TRBJ2-2): EPEVTQTPSHQVTQMGQEVILRCVPISNHLYFYWYRQILGQKVEFLVSFYNNEISEKSEIFDDQFSVERPDGSNFTLKIRSTKLEDSAMYFCASRMGSSGRGNTGELFFGEGSRLTVL.

DNA of the CDR3: TGTGCCAGCAGTTATGGGGAGACCCAGTACTTC. Translation gives CASSYGETQYF. The V call is TRBV6-1, the J call TRBJ2-5, with D unresolved. The length of the CDR3 is 11 residues. CDR1 and CDR2 from the germline V gene are MNHNS and SASEGT. Trimming took 5 bases from V and 5 from J, leaving 6 bases between them.

This clonotype has a count of ten or more. V gene TRBV20-1 combines with J gene TRBJ2-3, with unresolved D. This CDR3 has 16 residues. CDR1 and CDR2 from the germline V gene are DFQATT and SNEGSKA (reference sequence). The V end lost 5 bases, the J end lost 6 bases, and 24 bases lay between the germline ends. CDR3: CSAQTMAYQRRDTQYF. The CDR3 DNA sequence: TGCAGTGCTCAGACAATGGCGTATCAAAGGCGGGATACGCAGTATTTT.

J is TRBJ2-1 and V is TRBV5-1; 7 positions agree with TRBD2. The CDR3 covers 17 residues. Germline values: CDR1 SGHRS, CDR2 YFSETQ. V dropped 1 base and J dropped 0; count of bases not matched to a gene: 7. CDR3 in DNA: TGCGCCAGCAGCTTGTACAGCGGGACTGACTCCTACAATGAGCAGTTCTTC. Its translation is CASSLYSGTDSYNEQFF.

This clonotype was counted at least ten times. This chain connects TRBV2 to TRBJ2-7; no definite D call. The germline V gene encodes CDR1 SNHLY and CDR2 FYNNEI. The CDR3 loop spans 11 amino acids. The V end was cut by 2 bases, the J end by 6 bases, with 5 bases between. The CDR3 DNA reads as TGTGCCAGCAGTGAACGGGCCGAGCAGTACTTC. Its protein product is CASSERAEQYF.

The CDR3 bases are TGTGCCAGCAGCGCCAGGACAGGGAACACCGGGGAGCTGTTTTTT. Protein product: CASSARTGNTGELFF. The rearrangement uses TRBV9 and TRBJ2-2, with TRBD1 matching 7 bases. The CDR3 sequence is 15 residues long. The germline gives CDR1 SGDLS, CDR2 YYNGEE. V lost 3 bases and J lost 1; bases outside the gene matches: 3.

The V gene is TRBV5-1, the J gene TRBJ2-1, with TRBD2 matching over 8 bases. This CDR3 spans 13 amino acids. CDR1 SGHRS and CDR2 YFSETQ come from the germline V gene. J gave up 8 bases and V 4 bases, and 5 bases lay outside the gene matches. This CDR3 is CASSRSGRDEQFF. For the CDR3, the DNA is TGCGCCAGCAGCCGGAGCGGGAGAGATGAGCAGTTCTTC. The full variable domain, with the rest looked up from reference TRBV5-1 and TRBJ2-1, is KAGVTQTPRYLIKTRGQQVTLSCSPISGHRSVSWYQQTPGQGLQFLFEYFSETQRNKGNFPGRFSGRQFSNSRSEMNVSTLELGDSALYLCASSRSGRDEQFFGPGTRLTVL.

This clonotype was counted only a few times. The chain couples TRBV11-3 to TRBJ2-4; 11 positions match TRBD2. V lost 3 bases to trimming and J lost 5 bases; unmatched junction nucleotides: 12. The length of the CDR3 is 18 residues. Germline values: CDR1 SGHNT, CDR2 YENEEA. CDR3 in DNA: TGTGCCAGCAGCTTCCATAGCGGGAGGGCTTTGAGTCAAAACATTCAGTACTTC. It translates to CASSFHSGRALSQNIQYF.

In nucleotides, the CDR3 is TGTGCCAGCAGCCCCAAAGTCGGGGTCCATGAAGCTTTCTTT. Amino acids: CASSPKVGVHEAFF. The chain is built from TRBV11-3 and TRBJ1-1; D is unresolved. V was shortened by 5 bases and J by 7 bases, with 17 bases between the two germline ends. The CDR3 length is 14 residues. Per the germline V gene, CDR1 is SGHNT and CDR2 is YENEEA.

As to this clonotype: Just one base apart from a much larger clone, this may be a read error. The chain combines TRBV12-3 or TRBV12-4 with TRBJ1-3; D is uncertain. Trimming shortened V by 8 bases and J by 2 bases, and 16 bases separated the two germline ends. The length of the CDR3 is 15 residues. In DNA form, the CDR3 reads TGTGCCAGCGGCCGGTCCCTTGGTCCTGGAAACACCATATATTTT. This sequence encodes CASGRSLGPGNTIYF.

This clonotype was picked up one time. A read error may be the cause here, since a much bigger clone is one base away. V usage is TRBV12-3 or TRBV12-4 and J usage is TRBJ2-1; TRBD2 is a possible D gene (5 bases). The CDR3 length is 14 residues. Trimming shortened V by 3 bases and J by 7 bases, and 13 bases separated the two germline ends. CDR3 nucleotide sequence: TGTGCCAGCAGTTTTGGCTGGAGGAGTAATGAGCAGTTCTTC. Its translation: CASSFGWRSNEQFF.